The sequence of this T cell receptor (beta chain) was determined in a study of cytomegalovirus exposure and HLA in healthy donors. Germline CDR1 SEHNR, CDR2 FQNEAQ (reference sequence). The CDR3 consists of 16 residues. J gave up 4 bases and V 4 bases, and 10 bases lay outside the gene matches. The PCR used 60 Vbeta and 13 Jbeta primers. Libraries were prepared by immunoSEQ multiplex PCR; TCRdb keeps only in-frame clonotypes and omits some of them. This table has some 190,000 clones, about 88% appearing once. J is TRBJ1-2 and V is TRBV7-9; 9 positions agree with TRBD1. This clonotype was obtained from a woman aged 18-30 years in good health and CMV-seronegative. The specimen sequenced was PBMCs. The DNA for the CDR3 is TGTGCCAGCAGCTCTTCGGACAGGGGCGTCGGCTATGGCTACACCTTC. It codes for CASSSSDRGVGYGYTF.